This TCR beta chain came from a study of metastatic and nonmetastatic thyroid tumors. Overall study: Repertoires were compared across blood and tumor or nodule tissue from malignant and benign thyroid patients.

This clone was seen at least ten times. The CDR3 is 15 residues long. V lost 5 bases and J 2 bases, leaving 14 bases between the germline ends. TCRdb re-called the PCR reads with MiXCR. Of fewer than 70,000 clones listed, 25% to 35% are singletons. None of the patients had undergone any treatment ahead of thyroid surgery. The chain has TRBV12-3 or TRBV12-4 and TRBJ2-3; D remains unclear. Sequencing input: blood. The TCR comes from a female donor with papillary thyroid cancer or a benign thyroid nodule (not recorded which). Some clones in this sample may be carry-over from other donors' samples. The CDR3 loop is CASSPRVFNTDTQYF. CDR3 DNA: TGTGCCAGCAGTCCCCGGGTATTTAACACAGATACGCAGTATTTT.